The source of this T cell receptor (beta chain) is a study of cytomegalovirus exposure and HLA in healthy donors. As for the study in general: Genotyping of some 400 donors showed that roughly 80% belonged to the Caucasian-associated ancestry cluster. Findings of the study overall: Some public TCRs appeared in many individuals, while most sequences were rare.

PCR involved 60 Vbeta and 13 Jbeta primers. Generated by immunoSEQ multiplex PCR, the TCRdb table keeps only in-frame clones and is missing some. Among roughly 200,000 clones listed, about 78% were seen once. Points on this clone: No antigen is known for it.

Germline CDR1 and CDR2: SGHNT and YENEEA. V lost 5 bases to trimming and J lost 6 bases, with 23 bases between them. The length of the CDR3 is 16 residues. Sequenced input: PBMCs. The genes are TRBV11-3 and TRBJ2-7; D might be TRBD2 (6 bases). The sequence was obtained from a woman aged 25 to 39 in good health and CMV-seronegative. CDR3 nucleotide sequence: TGTGCCAGCAGCCTGGGGACTGGAGGGGCCAAATTCGAGCAGTACTTC. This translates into CASSLGTGGAKFEQYF.